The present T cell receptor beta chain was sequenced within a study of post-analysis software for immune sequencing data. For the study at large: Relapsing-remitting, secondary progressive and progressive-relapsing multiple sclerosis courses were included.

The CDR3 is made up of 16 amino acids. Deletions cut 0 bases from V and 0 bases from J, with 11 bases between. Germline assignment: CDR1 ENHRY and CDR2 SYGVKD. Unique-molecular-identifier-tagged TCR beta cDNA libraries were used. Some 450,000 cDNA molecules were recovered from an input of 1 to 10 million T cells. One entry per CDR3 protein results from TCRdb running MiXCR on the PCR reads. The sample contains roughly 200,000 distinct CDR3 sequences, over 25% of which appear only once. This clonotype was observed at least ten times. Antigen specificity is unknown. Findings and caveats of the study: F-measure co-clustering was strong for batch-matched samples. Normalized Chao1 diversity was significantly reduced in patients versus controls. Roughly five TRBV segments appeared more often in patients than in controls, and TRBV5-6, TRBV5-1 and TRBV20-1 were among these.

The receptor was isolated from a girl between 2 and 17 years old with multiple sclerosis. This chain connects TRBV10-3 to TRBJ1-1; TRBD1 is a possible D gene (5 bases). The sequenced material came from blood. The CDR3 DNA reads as TGTGCCATCAGTGAGTCGCGGGACGGAATGAACACTGAAGCTTTCTTT. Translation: CAISESRDGMNTEAFF.